Listed below are T cell receptor beta chains from one sample, sequenced in a study of early T cells in non-severe SARS-CoV-2 infection. TCRdb used MiXCR to reprocess the 5' RACE reads, holding one entry per CDR3 protein. Among 75,000 to 100,000 distinct CDR3 sequences listed, about 16% were seen once. The material sequenced was whole blood. The receptors derive from an adult who was a healthcare worker with PCR-confirmed SARS-CoV-2 infection or an uninfected control (not recorded which). The CDR3 runs from the conserved cysteine through the conserved F or W. The D gene is left open where the match is weak. Size tells how often a clone was seen (once, few, many) or the class of an expanded clone, and some rows leave it out.

>TRBJ2-2|TRBV11-2|NA|TRBD2
CASSLILAGALWELFF
TGTGCCAGCAGCTTAATCCTAGCGGGAGCTCTCTGGGAGCTGTTTTTT
>TRBJ1-4|TRBV3-1|few|NA
CASSQGRQATDEKLFF
TGTGCCAGCAGCCAAGGAAGGCAGGCGACGGATGAAAAACTGTTTTTT
>TRBJ2-6|TRBV3-1|NA|NA
CASSQDSSGANVLTF
TGTGCCAGCAGCCAAGACAGCTCTGGGGCCAACGTCCTGACTTTC
>TRBJ1-4|TRBV7-9|few|NA
CASSQRGSNEKLFF
TGTGCCAGCAGCCAGCGCGGTTCTAATGAAAAACTGTTTTTT
>TRBJ2-5|TRBV29-1|few|NA
CSVERTTWETQYF
TGCAGCGTTGAAAGGACCACCTGGGAGACCCAGTACTTC
>TRBJ2-3|TRBV20-1|NA|NA
CSATTYGGITDTQYF
TGCAGTGCTACCACGTATGGCGGAATCACAGATACGCAGTATTTT
>TRBJ2-7|TRBV20-1|few|TRBD1
CSARDRAGGAYEQYF
TGCAGTGCTAGAGATCGGGCAGGGGGCGCGTACGAGCAGTACTTC
>TRBJ2-1|TRBV20-1|NA|NA
CSARESGYNEQFF
TGCAGTGCTAGAGAGAGCGGCTACAATGAGCAGTTCTTC
>TRBJ2-2|TRBV12-3/TRBV12-4|few|NA
CASRYREYGTGELFF
TGTGCCAGCAGGTACAGGGAGTACGGGACCGGGGAGCTGTTTTTT
>TRBJ2-7|TRBV7-2|many|TRBD1
CASSRGQPPHEQYF
TGTGCCAGCAGTAGGGGACAGCCGCCCCACGAGCAGTACTTC
>TRBJ2-1|TRBV18|many|NA
CASSPGDWHNEQFF
TGTGCCAGCTCACCCGGGGACTGGCATAATGAGCAGTTCTTC
>TRBJ2-7|TRBV19|NA|NA
CASSIGAGTYEQYF
TGTGCCAGTAGTATTGGGGCAGGGACCTACGAGCAGTACTTC
>TRBJ1-1|TRBV3-1|NA|NA
CASSLNALSNTEAFF
TGTGCCAGCAGTCTAAATGCACTCTCGAACACTGAAGCTTTCTTT
>TRBJ2-1|TRBV4-3|NA|NA
CASSQDSVTFEQFF
TGCGCCAGCAGCCAAGATAGCGTGACTTTTGAGCAGTTCTTC
>TRBJ2-2|TRBV5-1|NA|NA
CASSLTTGSTGELFF
TGCGCCAGCAGCTTAACGACAGGAAGCACCGGGGAGCTGTTTTTT
>TRBJ2-3|TRBV12-3/TRBV12-4|NA|TRBD1
CASTSGTAIFTDTQYF
TGTGCCAGCACCTCCGGGACAGCCATTTTCACAGATACGCAGTATTTT
>TRBJ2-7|TRBV12-3/TRBV12-4|many|NA
CASSQRTEQYF
TGTGCCAGCTCCCAGAGGACGGAGCAGTACTTC
>TRBJ2-5|TRBV7-2|NA|TRBD2
CASSTLAGVKTQYF
TGTGCCAGCAGCACCCTAGCGGGAGTAAAGACCCAGTACTTC
>TRBJ1-6|TRBV10-3|NA|NA
CAINSGDSPLHF
TGTGCCATCAATTCCGGGGATTCACCCCTCCACTTT
>TRBJ1-1|TRBV20-1|few|NA
CSARGEAGRAFF
TGCAGTGCTAGAGGAGAGGCAGGGCGGGCTTTCTTT
>TRBJ2-7|TRBV28|few|NA
CASSAPGTYEQYF
TGTGCCAGCAGTGCCCCCGGGACCTACGAGCAGTACTTC
>TRBJ2-1|TRBV5-6|few|NA
CASSLASGARDEQFF
TGTGCCAGCAGCTTGGCTTCGGGGGCTAGAGATGAGCAGTTCTTC
>TRBJ2-1|TRBV9|once|TRBD2
CASSAKAGTSGPVFF
TGTGCCAGCAGCGCCAAAGCCGGGACTAGCGGCCCCGTTTTCTTC
>TRBJ2-3|TRBV7-9|few|NA
CASSFPRADPTDTQYF
TGTGCCAGCAGCTTCCCGAGAGCGGACCCCACAGATACGCAGTATTTT
>TRBJ2-7|TRBV20-1|NA|NA
CSAPVRGQREQYF
TGCAGTGCCCCAGTGAGGGGACAAAGGGAGCAGTACTTC
>TRBJ2-3|TRBV11-2|many|NA
CASSPRGTSTDTQYF
TGTGCCAGCAGCCCCCGCGGGACTAGCACAGATACGCAGTATTTT
>TRBJ1-6|TRBV10-2|NA|NA
CASSESKYSSPLHF
TGCGCCAGCAGTGAGTCGAAGTATAGTTCACCCCTCCACTTT
>TRBJ2-5|TRBV7-2|NA|NA
CAGTGQGVKETQYF
TGTGCCGGGACGGGCCAGGGTGTAAAAGAGACCCAGTACTTC
>TRBJ2-1|TRBV30|few|TRBD2
CAFGGEPAGNEQFF
TGTGCCTTTGGGGGGGAACCCGCGGGTAATGAGCAGTTCTTC
>TRBJ2-3|TRBV20-1|NA|TRBD2
CSAKREFGTDTQYF
TGCAGTGCTAAGCGGGAGTTCGGAACAGATACGCAGTATTTT
>TRBJ1-2|TRBV2|few|NA
CASMGNYGYTF
TGTGCCAGCATGGGTAACTATGGCTACACCTTC
>TRBJ2-3|TRBV9|NA|TRBD2
CASSVGRLASTDTQYF
TGTGCCAGCAGCGTAGGACGACTAGCCAGCACAGATACGCAGTATTTT
>TRBJ2-7|TRBV28|few|NA
CASSLSNGEQYF
TGTGCCAGCAGTTTAAGCAACGGCGAGCAGTACTTC
>TRBJ1-2|TRBV27|NA|TRBD1
CASSPTGTGYGYTF
TGTGCCAGCAGCCCCACAGGGACAGGGTATGGCTACACCTTC
>TRBJ2-2|TRBV10-1|few|NA
CASSSAGEPGELFF
TGCGCCAGCAGTTCTGCAGGGGAACCCGGGGAGCTGTTTTTT
>TRBJ2-7|TRBV6-6|NA|NA
CASSYSADRYEQYF
TGTGCCAGCAGTTACTCGGCGGACCGCTACGAGCAGTACTTC
>TRBJ2-5|TRBV5-6|few|NA
CASSLDQETQYF
TGTGCCAGCAGCTTAGACCAAGAGACCCAGTACTTC